The 17 T cell receptor beta chains listed next were all sequenced from one sample in a study of blood T cell repertoires in COVID-19. This table comes from immunoSEQ multiplex PCR, and its TCRdb copy is limited to in-frame clones, with some not included. The sample lists 150,000 to 200,000 clones, about four fifths seen once, with approximately 3% in the top ten. Sequences were obtained from PBMCs or T cells enriched from blood (not recorded which). The receptors derive from a woman aged 30 to 39 who had been exposed to COVID-19.

This chain connects TRBV11-2 to TRBJ1-1; the D gene is possibly TRBD1 (5 bases). The V end lost 7 bases, the J end lost 3 bases, and 15 bases lay between the germline ends. Germline-derived CDR1 and CDR2 are SGHAT and FQNNGV. The CDR3 is 14 amino acids. The CDR3 DNA follows: TGTGCCAGCAAAACAACAGGAGGGTACACTGAAGCTTTCTTT. This gives the protein CASKTTGGYTEAFF.

The gene calls are TRBV10-3 and TRBJ2-1, with 13 bases aligning to TRBD2. Looked up from germline, CDR1 is ENHRY and CDR2 is SYGVKD. The CDR3 length is 19 residues. With 0 bases clipped from V and 2 bases from J, the junction kept 7 bases outside the gene matches. CDR3 amino acids: CAISESRTSGGLTYNEQFF. The CDR3 DNA follows: TGTGCCATCAGTGAGTCGCGGACTAGCGGGGGCCTAACCTACAATGAGCAGTTCTTC.

V gene TRBV5-4 combines with J gene TRBJ2-3; 7 bases match TRBD2. V trimming: 0 bases; J trimming: 2 bases; junction bases outside the gene matches: 3. Germline V gives CDR1 SGHNT, CDR2 YYREEE (reference sequence). This CDR3 comprises 15 residues. The CDR3 sequence: CASSLGLADTDTQYF. The CDR3 DNA reads as TGTGCCAGCAGCTTGGGACTAGCTGACACAGATACGCAGTATTTT.

This clone has just one count. The V gene is TRBV5-1, the J gene TRBJ2-7; TRBD1 agrees at 7 bases. V lost 0 bases to trimming and J lost 3 bases; unmatched junction nucleotides: 9. The germline V gene has CDR1 SGHRS and CDR2 YFSETQ. This CDR3 has 16 residues. In DNA form, the CDR3 reads TGCGCCAGCAGCTTGGGGTTGAGACAGGGCCGCTACGAGCAGTACTTC. This sequence encodes CASSLGLRQGRYEQYF.

This chain links TRBV3-1 (or the pseudogene TRBV3-2) with TRBJ1-4, with D hard to call. From germline, CDR1 is LGHDT and CDR2 YNNKEL (reference sequence). The CDR3 consists of 14 residues. V was cut by 4 bases and J by 3 bases, with 9 bases left in between. The CDR3 is CASSPFGSNEKLFF. CDR3 DNA sequence: TGTGCCAGCAGCCCCTTCGGGTCTAATGAAAAACTGTTTTTT.

The chain employs TRBV7-9 and TRBJ2-7; 7 nucleotides line up with TRBD1. The CDR3 totals 17 residues. After removal of 5 bases from V and 1 base from J, the junction contained 14 bases not matched to a gene. Germline values: CDR1 SEHNR, CDR2 FQNEAQ (reference sequence). Here the CDR3 reads CASSPEGYRGGSYEQYF. DNA of the CDR3: TGTGCCAGCAGCCCCGAGGGATACAGGGGTGGTTCCTACGAGCAGTACTTC. Full variable domain (rest looked up from reference TRBV7-9 and TRBJ2-7): DTGVSQNPRHKITKRGQNVTFRCDPISEHNRLYWYRQTLGQGPEFLTYFQNEAQLEKSRLLSDRFSAERPKGSFSTLEIQRTEQGDSAMYLCASSPEGYRGGSYEQYFGPGTRLTVT.

V usage is TRBV14 and J usage is TRBJ2-5; D is perhaps TRBD1 (7 bases). The CDR3 runs to 17 residues. V was cut by 3 bases and J by 2 bases, with 19 bases left in between. Germline lookup yields CDR1 SGHDN and CDR2 FVKESK. The CDR3 region is CASSHQRRGRAQETQYF. CDR3 DNA: TGTGCCAGCAGCCATCAAAGGAGGGGGCGAGCACAAGAGACCCAGTACTTC.

The rearrangement links TRBV29-1 to TRBJ1-1; TRBD1 might be the D (6 bases). The V end was cut by 5 bases, the J end by 0 bases, with 10 bases between. Germline assignment: CDR1 SQVTM and CDR2 ANQGSEA. CDR3 length: 13 amino acids. In DNA, the CDR3 is TGCAGCGTTCAGGACAGTTTGAACACTGAAGCTTTCTTT. It is translated as CSVQDSLNTEAFF. The entire variable domain, with the rest obtained from reference TRBV29-1 and TRBJ1-1, is as follows: SAVISQKPSRDICQRGTSLTIQCQVDSQVTMMFWYRQQPGQSLTLIATANQGSEATYESGFVIDKFPISRPNLTFSTLTVSNMSPEDSSIYLCSVQDSLNTEAFFGQGTRLTVV.

A note on this clone: The junction and the germline gene differ at one end; a read error may be behind it. The chain uses TRBV25-1 and TRBJ1-1, with 8 bases aligning to TRBD1. CDR1 MGHDK and CDR2 SYGVNS come from the germline V gene. The CDR3 is made up of 16 amino acids. The CDR3 protein is CASSEYGRTGNAEAFF. The CDR3 DNA sequence: TGTGCCAGCAGTGAATATGGGCGGACAGGGAACGCTGAAGCTTTCTTT.

The V gene is TRBV7-9, the J gene TRBJ2-7; TRBD1 might be the D (6 bases). This CDR3 is built from 13 residues. The ends were cut back, 3 bases at V and 4 bases at J, with 10 bases in the middle. Germline V gene lookup returns CDR1 SEHNR and CDR2 FQNEAQ (reference sequence). The CDR3 here is CASSFGQGYEQYF. CDR3 coding DNA: TGTGCCAGCAGCTTCGGGCAGGGGTACGAGCAGTACTTC.

The chain recombines TRBV5-4 with TRBJ1-4, with D tentatively TRBD1 (6 bases). CDR3 length equals 16 residues. The V gene lost 4 bases and the J gene lost 0 bases, with 13 bases spanning the gap. Germline assignment: CDR1 SGHNT and CDR2 YYREEE (reference sequence). CDR3 sequence (DNA): TGTGCCAGCAGCAGCCGACAGGCGTCAACTAATGAAAAACTGTTTTTT. Its protein product is CASSSRQASTNEKLFF.

The rearrangement links TRBV5-1 to TRBJ2-7, with D tentatively TRBD2 (5 bases). The germline V and J ends were trimmed by 4 bases and 2 bases, with 13 bases remaining between them. This CDR3 spans 14 amino acids. Per the germline V gene, CDR1 is SGHRS and CDR2 is YFSETQ. CDR3 nucleotide sequence: TGCGCCAGCAGCCCAGAACTAGATACCTACGAGCAGTACTTC. Translated: CASSPELDTYEQYF.

V gene TRBV5-4 combines with J gene TRBJ2-7, with 7 bases lining up with TRBD1. With 4 bases clipped from V and 4 bases from J, the junction kept 11 bases outside the gene matches. Germline-derived CDR1 and CDR2 are SGHNT and YYREEE (reference sequence). The CDR3 loop spans 15 amino acids. The CDR3 loop is CASSAGDSPAYEQYF. As DNA, the CDR3 is TGTGCCAGCAGCGCCGGGGACAGCCCCGCGTACGAGCAGTACTTC.

J is TRBJ1-6 and V is TRBV27; a possible D gene is TRBD1 (5 bases). The length of the CDR3 is 15 residues. V lost 1 base and J lost 6, with 10 bases in between. Germline V lookup: CDR1 MNHEY, CDR2 SMNVEV (reference sequence). The CDR3 nucleotides are TGTGCCAGCAGTTTATGGCGGGGGATTAATTCACCCCTCCACTTT. This codes for CASSLWRGINSPLHF.

This chain uses TRBV7-3 with TRBJ2-2; TRBD2 might be the D (6 bases). Trimming shortened V by 5 bases and J by 3 bases, and 16 bases separated the two germline ends. The CDR3 has 16 amino acids. Germline CDR1 reads SGHTA; CDR2 reads FQGTGA. The CDR3 DNA is TGTGCCAGCAGCAGCCATGCGGGGCCATACACCGGGGAGCTGTTTTTT. Translated: CASSSHAGPYTGELFF. The complete variable domain, with remaining parts taken from reference TRBV7-3 and TRBJ2-2, reads GAGVSQTPSNKVTEKGKYVELRCDPISGHTALYWYRQSLGQGPEFLIYFQGTGAADDSGLPNDRFFAVRPEGSVSTLKIQRTERGDSAVYLCASSSHAGPYTGELFFGEGSRLTVL.

This clone was counted between two and nine times. The chain carries TRBV3-1 (or the pseudogene TRBV3-2) and TRBJ1-1, with D tentatively TRBD1 (5 bases). Trimming pared 4 bases from V and 5 bases from J, leaving 17 bases between. Germline CDR1 is LGHDT and CDR2 is YNNKEL (reference sequence). The CDR3 sequence is 15 residues long. The CDR3: CASSRGGVKRTEAFF. The CDR3 region has the DNA TGTGCCAGCAGCCGCGGGGGGGTTAAGCGAACTGAAGCTTTCTTT.

This chain links TRBV9 with TRBJ2-3, with D maybe TRBD1 (5 bases). V lost 0 bases, J lost 0 bases, and 8 bases lay in between. Per germline, CDR1 SGDLS and CDR2 YYNGEE. This CDR3 is built from 15 residues. CDR3 sequence (DNA): TGTGCCAGCAGCGTAGTAGGGGCCAGCACAGATACGCAGTATTTT. Translating it yields CASSVVGASTDTQYF.